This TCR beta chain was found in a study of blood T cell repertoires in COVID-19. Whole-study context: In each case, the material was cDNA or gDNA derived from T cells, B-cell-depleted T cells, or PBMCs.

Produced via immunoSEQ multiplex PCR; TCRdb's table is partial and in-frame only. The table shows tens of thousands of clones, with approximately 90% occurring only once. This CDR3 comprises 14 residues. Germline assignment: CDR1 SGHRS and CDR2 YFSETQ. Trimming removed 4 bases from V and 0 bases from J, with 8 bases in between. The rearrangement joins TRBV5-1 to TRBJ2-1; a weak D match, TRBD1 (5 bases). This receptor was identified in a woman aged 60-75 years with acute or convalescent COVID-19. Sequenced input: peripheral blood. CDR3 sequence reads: CASSRQNSYNEQFF. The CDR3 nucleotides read TGCGCCAGCAGCCGACAGAACTCCTACAATGAGCAGTTCTTC.